The 10 T cell receptor beta chains below come from one sample, sequenced in a study of T-cell reconstitution after alpha-beta-depleted transplantation in children. The authors prepared the TCRbeta library with unique molecular identifiers. TCRdb redid the calling of the PCR reads with MiXCR, one entry per CDR3 protein. The repertoire holds about 360,000 distinct CDR3 sequences, with roughly 15% as singletons. The sample here was PBMCs, taken from the stem cell graft. Receptors were obtained from a human donor who donated a stem cell graft to a child with Fanconi anemia.

This clonotype was observed at least ten times. The chain uses TRBV7-9 and TRBJ2-1; the D gene is possibly TRBD1 (6 bases). Trimming pared 1 base from V and 9 bases from J, leaving 13 bases between. The CDR3 length is 14 residues. Germline CDR1 and CDR2: SEHNR and FQNEAQ (reference sequence). The chain's CDR3 is CASSLGKQGGEQFF. CDR3 sequence (DNA): TGTGCCAGCAGCTTAGGGAAACAGGGCGGTGAGCAGTTCTTC.

This clonotype was counted ten times or more. The chain uses TRBV4-1 and TRBJ2-7; no reliable D call. CDR3 length: 14 amino acids. With 4 bases removed from V and 1 base from J, the gap between germline ends came to 11 bases. CDR1 is MGHRA, CDR2 YSYEKL, per germline. The CDR3 nucleotides are TGCGCCAGCAGCCTCGGGCGCGGATCCTACGAGCAGTACGTC. Protein product: CASSLGRGSYEQYV.

This chain joins TRBV20-1 and TRBJ2-5, with D possibly being TRBD2 (6 bases). In germline, CDR1 is DFQATT, CDR2 SNEGSKA (reference sequence). The CDR3 runs 14 residues. The V and J ends lost 2 bases and 4 bases respectively, with 14 bases between them. The CDR3 bases are TGCAGTGCTAGACCCCGGGGGAGGCCAGAGACCCAGTACTTC. It is translated as CSARPRGRPETQYF.

This rearrangement joins TRBV7-2 to TRBJ2-3; TRBD2 matches at 11 bases. There are 17 residues in the CDR3. V shed 4 bases, J shed 0 bases, and the junction held 6 bases outside the gene matches. Germline V CDR1 and CDR2: SGHTA, FQGNSA. In DNA form, the CDR3 reads TGTGCCAGCAGCTCCAAGAGACTAGCGGGGAGCACAGATACGCAGTATTTT. Its protein is CASSSKRLAGSTDTQYF.

The chain couples TRBV7-6 to TRBJ2-5; TRBD2 aligns across 13 bases. The CDR3 has 18 residues. Trimming cost V 3 bases and J 4 bases; bases outside gene matches: 11. Looked up from germline, CDR1 is SGHVS and CDR2 is FNYEAQ. CDR3 amino acids: CASSFGTSGVKEVETQYF. The CDR3 DNA is TGTGCCAGCAGCTTCGGGACTAGCGGGGTAAAGGAGGTAGAGACCCAGTACTTC.

The chain has TRBV7-8 and TRBJ2-2; 8 bases match TRBD2. With 4 bases clipped from V and 3 bases from J, the junction kept 10 bases outside the gene matches. The CDR3 spans 17 residues. Germline CDR1 is SGHVS and CDR2 is FQNEAQ. The CDR3 is CASSSLDAGGYTGELFF. CDR3 DNA sequence: TGTGCCAGCAGCTCCCTAGATGCGGGGGGTTACACCGGGGAGCTGTTTTTT.

Many counts were recorded for this clonotype. The rearrangement joins TRBV5-6 to TRBJ2-5, with no clear D. Trimming took off 0 bases at V and 1 base at J, with 4 bases between the two ends. Looked up from germline, CDR1 is SGHDT and CDR2 is YYEEEE. The CDR3 covers 13 residues. CDR3 protein: CASSLVPQETQYF. The CDR3 nucleotides are TGTGCCAGCAGCTTGGTGCCCCAAGAGACCCAGTACTTC.

In this sample, this clonotype turned up many times. The chain recombines TRBV18 with TRBJ1-1, with a weak D call TRBD1 (5 bases). The CDR3 totals 14 residues. V lost 2 bases, J lost 0 bases, and 7 bases lay in between. Looked up from germline, CDR1 is KGHSH and CDR2 is LQKENI. The CDR3 DNA reads TGTGCCAGCTCACCAGGGGCGGTGAACACTGAAGCTTTCTTT. This gives the protein CASSPGAVNTEAFF.

This clonotype was seen a handful of times. CDR3 sequence: CASSFTQTGNYGYTF. The DNA of the CDR3 is TGTGCCAGCAGTTTTACCCAAACCGGCAACTATGGCTACACCTTC. The chain uses TRBV27 and TRBJ1-2; D is unclear. The length of the CDR3 is 15 residues. Germline V gene lookup returns CDR1 MNHEY and CDR2 SMNVEV (reference sequence). Trimming left V 3 bases short and J 2 bases short, with 13 bases between.

This clonotype has ten or more counts. The chain joins TRBV5-1 to TRBJ2-7, with 7 nucleotides matching TRBD1. Germline lookup yields CDR1 SGHRS and CDR2 YFSETQ. Unmatched junction bases numbered 8, after V lost 0 bases and J lost 5 bases. This CDR3 is 15 amino acids long. The CDR3 DNA follows: TGCGCCAGCAGCTTGGTTACAGGGGTAGAAGACGAGCAGTACTTC. It specifies CASSLVTGVEDEQYF.